This TCR beta chain is from a study of siplizumab effects on memory and regulatory T cells. The repertoire was sequenced with immunoSEQ multiplex PCR; TCRdb's copy has only in-frame clones and lacks some. The table shows more than 45,000 clones, with approximately 93% occurring only once. Germline V CDR1 and CDR2: WNHNN, SYGVQD (reference sequence). V lost 3 bases, J lost 3 bases, and 9 bases lay in between. This CDR3 spans 13 amino acids. The chain has TRBV10-1 and TRBJ2-7; no reliable D call. The specimen was CD8+ T cells sorted from blood. The sequence was collected from a human donor in good health. For the CDR3, the DNA is TGCGCCAGCAGTGATACAGATGACTACGAGCAGTACTTC. The encoded protein is CASSDTDDYEQYF.